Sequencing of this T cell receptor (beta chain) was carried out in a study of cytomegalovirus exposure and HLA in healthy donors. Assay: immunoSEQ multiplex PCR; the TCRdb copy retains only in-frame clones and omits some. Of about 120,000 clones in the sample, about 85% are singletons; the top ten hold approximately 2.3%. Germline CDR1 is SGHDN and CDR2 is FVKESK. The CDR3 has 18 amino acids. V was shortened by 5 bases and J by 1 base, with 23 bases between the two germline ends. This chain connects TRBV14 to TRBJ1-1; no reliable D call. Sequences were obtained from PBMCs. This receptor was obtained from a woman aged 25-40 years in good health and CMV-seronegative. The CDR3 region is CASSSSGPRTGKNTEAFF. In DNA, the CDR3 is TGTGCCAGCAGCTCGTCCGGACCGAGGACTGGTAAGAACACTGAAGCTTTCTTT.